This TCR beta chain was recovered during a study of regulatory T cells in long-lasting Graves disease. CDR3 size: 15 residues. V shed 0 bases and J 9 bases; nucleotides not matched to a gene: 9. Germline V lookup: CDR1 DFQATT, CDR2 SNEGSKA (reference sequence). Time point described: newly diagnosed GD, antithyroid drugs for less than 3 months. Researchers made the TCR library from RNA that was extracted from PBMCs. It was American Thyroid Association guidelines that determined Graves' disease diagnosis. Library construction for TCR beta used iRepertoire HTBI primers and Arm-PCR of CDR3 regions. TCRdb independently ran MiXCR on the multiplex PCR reads; one entry per CDR3 protein. The data contain over 500,000 distinct CDR3 sequences, around 16% of them singletons. Another study also made use of these data, one on T cells in Graves' hyperthyroidism and ophthalmopathy.

J is TRBJ2-1 and V is TRBV20-1; 9 bases are shared with TRBD2. The sample consisted of peripheral blood mononuclear cells (PBMCs), taken at new diagnosis, from a patient treated with antithyroid drugs. This receptor was obtained from a man younger than 35 with Graves disease. CDR3 amino acids: CSARDPSGGRREQFF. As DNA, the CDR3 is TGCAGTGCTAGAGATCCGAGCGGGGGGAGACGTGAGCAGTTCTTC.